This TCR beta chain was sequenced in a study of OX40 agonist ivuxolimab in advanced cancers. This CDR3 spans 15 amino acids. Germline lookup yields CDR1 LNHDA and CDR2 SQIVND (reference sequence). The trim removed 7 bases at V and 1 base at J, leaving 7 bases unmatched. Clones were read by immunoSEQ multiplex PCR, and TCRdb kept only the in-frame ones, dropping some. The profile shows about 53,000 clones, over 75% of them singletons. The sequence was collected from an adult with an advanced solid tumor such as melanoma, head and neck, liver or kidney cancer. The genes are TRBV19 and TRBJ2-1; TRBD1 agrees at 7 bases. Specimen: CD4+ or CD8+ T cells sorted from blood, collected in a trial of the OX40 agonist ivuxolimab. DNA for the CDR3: TGTGCCAGTACCCCATTGACAGGGTCCTACAATGAGCAGTTCTTC. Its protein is CASTPLTGSYNEQFF.